The 3 T cell receptor beta chains below come from one sample, sequenced in a study of cytomegalovirus exposure and HLA in healthy donors. The PCR employed 60 Vbeta primers together with 13 Jbeta primers. The data were produced by immunoSEQ multiplex PCR, yet TCRdb's version contains in-frame clones alone and is incomplete. Here the sample spans about 130,000 clones, 75% to 85% being singletons. The sample consisted of PBMCs. The receptors stem from a young man in good health and CMV-seropositive.

CDR3 residues: CASKDTRNTEAFF. The CDR3 region has the DNA TGTGCCAGCAAAGACACGCGGAACACTGAAGCTTTCTTT. J is TRBJ1-1 and V is TRBV11-1, with unresolved D. The CDR3 spans 13 residues. V lost 7 bases to trimming and J lost 1 base, with 10 bases between them. CDR1 SGHAT and CDR2 FQDESV come from the germline V gene (reference sequence).

This clone was counted a few times. V gene TRBV5-6 combines with J gene TRBJ1-4, with 12 nucleotides matching TRBD1. This CDR3 region has 17 residues. V lost 4 bases, J lost 6 bases, and 10 bases stayed unmatched. CDR1 is SGHDT and CDR2 is YYEEEE in the germline V gene. CDR3 protein: CASSRSGTGGGYEKLFF. The DNA for the CDR3 is TGTGCCAGCAGCAGATCCGGGACAGGGGGCGGTTATGAAAAACTGTTTTTT.

The V and J genes are TRBV6-5 and TRBJ1-4; 7 nucleotides line up with TRBD1. Germline trimming cut 2 bases from V and 7 bases from J; bases unmatched to any gene: 4. Germline V gene lookup returns CDR1 MNHEY and CDR2 SVGAGI. This CDR3 has 14 amino acids. CDR3 region: CASSYRRGREKLFF. The CDR3 nucleotides read TGTGCCAGCAGTTACCGGAGGGGGCGTGAAAAACTGTTTTTT.